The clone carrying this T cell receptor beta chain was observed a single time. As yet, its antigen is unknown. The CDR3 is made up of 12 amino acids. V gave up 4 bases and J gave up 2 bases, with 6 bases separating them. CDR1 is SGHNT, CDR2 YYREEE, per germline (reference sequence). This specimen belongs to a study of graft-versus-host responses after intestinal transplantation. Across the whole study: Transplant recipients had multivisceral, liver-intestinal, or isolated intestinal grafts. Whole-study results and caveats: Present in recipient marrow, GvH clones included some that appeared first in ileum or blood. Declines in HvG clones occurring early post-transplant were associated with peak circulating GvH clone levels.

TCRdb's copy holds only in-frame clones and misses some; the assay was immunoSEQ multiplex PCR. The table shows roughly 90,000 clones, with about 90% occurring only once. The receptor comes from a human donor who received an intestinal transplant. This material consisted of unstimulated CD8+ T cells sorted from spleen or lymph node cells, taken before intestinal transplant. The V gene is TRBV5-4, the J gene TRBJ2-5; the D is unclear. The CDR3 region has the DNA TGTGCCAGCAGCGGGGTACAAGAGACCCAGTACTTC. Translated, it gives CASSGVQETQYF.